A single sample is the source of the 9 T cell receptor beta chains below, sequenced in a study of human T cells and chemical hapten exposure. Each CDR3 protein gets one entry after TCRdb re-called the RACE reads with MiXCR. The table shows roughly 380,000 distinct CDR3 sequences, with around 5% occurring only once. Time point described: patch test 1, 2 weeks after DPC sensitization. Treatment defined: therapeutic diphenylcyclopropenone sensitization with weekly scalp DPC. Sequencing used whole blood, obtained in connection with sensitization to the hapten diphenylcyclopropenone (DPC). Receptors were obtained from a woman between 50 and 59 years old with alopecia areata. Some clones in this sample may be carry-over from other donors' samples.

This clonotype came up a few times. The rearrangement joins TRBV18 to TRBJ2-5; D is possibly TRBD2 (6 bases). The CDR3 contains 12 residues. The ends were cut back, 2 bases at V and 9 bases at J, with 10 bases in the middle. Germline V gene lookup returns CDR1 KGHSH and CDR2 LQKENI. The CDR3 reads CASSPETGAQYF. DNA of the CDR3: TGTGCCAGCTCACCAGAGACGGGGGCCCAGTACTTC.

V usage is TRBV3-1 and J usage is TRBJ1-1; D not resolved. The CDR3 loop spans 14 amino acids. Germline CDR1 LGHDT, CDR2 YNNKEL (reference sequence). V was shortened by 3 bases and J by 3 bases, with 11 bases between the two germline ends. The CDR3 sequence: CASSHLPRDTEAFF. The CDR3 bases are TGTGCCAGCAGCCACCTACCCCGGGACACTGAAGCTTTCTTT.

This clonotype occurred many times. The chain combines TRBV20-1 with TRBJ2-3, with 8 bases fitting TRBD1. Unmatched junction bases numbered 4, after V lost 2 bases and J lost 3 bases. CDR3 size: 14 residues. CDR1 DFQATT and CDR2 SNEGSKA come from the germline V gene (reference sequence). The CDR3 DNA reads as TGCAGTGCTAGACCAGGGGGCGCGACAGATACGCAGTATTTT. This encodes CSARPGGATDTQYF.

This clonotype was picked up a small number of times. The DNA of the CDR3 is TGTGCCAGCAGTTTTGGGCTAGCGGGAGGGAGTGAGCAGTTCTTC. Amino acid sequence: CASSFGLAGGSEQFF. V and J are TRBV12-3 or TRBV12-4 and TRBJ2-1; 12 bases are shared with TRBD2. The CDR3 runs 15 residues. Unmatched junction bases numbered 6, after V lost 3 bases and J lost 9 bases.

This rearrangement joins TRBV19 to TRBJ2-3, with no clear D. CDR1 and CDR2 from the germline V gene are LNHDA and SQIVND (reference sequence). V was clipped by 5 bases and J by 5 bases, with 17 bases between them. The CDR3 is made up of 15 amino acids. This chain's CDR3 is CASSPTQVRRDTQYF. The CDR3 bases are TGTGCCAGTAGTCCAACCCAGGTGAGGCGAGATACGCAGTATTTT. Full variable domain (rest looked up from reference TRBV19 and TRBJ2-3): DGGITQSPKYLFRKEGQNVTLSCEQNLNHDAMYWYRQDPGQGLRLIYYSQIVNDFQKGDIAEGYSVSREKKESFPLTVTSAQKNPTAFYLCASSPTQVRRDTQYFGPGTRLTVL.

This clonotype showed up many times. This chain uses TRBV6-2 or TRBV6-3 with TRBJ2-2; tentatively, D is TRBD2 (6 bases). Germline V gene lookup returns CDR1 MNHEY and CDR2 SVGEGT. The CDR3 runs 13 residues. The V end lost 6 bases, the J end lost 2 bases, and 7 bases lay between the germline ends. CDR3 loop: CASRGTNTGELFF. The CDR3 DNA reads as TGTGCCAGCAGGGGGACTAACACCGGGGAGCTGTTTTTT.

In this sample, this clonotype turned up a few times. The chain employs TRBV3-1 and TRBJ2-4; D unresolved. CDR1 and CDR2 from the germline V gene are LGHDT and YNNKEL (reference sequence). The V end was cut by 0 bases, the J end by 13 bases, with 10 bases between. The CDR3 totals 12 residues. The CDR3 spells CASSQDSGSQYF. The CDR3 DNA reads TGTGCCAGCAGCCAAGACTCAGGATCGCAGTACTTC.

This clonotype was recorded at least ten times. V usage is TRBV12-3 or TRBV12-4 and J usage is TRBJ2-1, with 7 nucleotides matching TRBD2. The CDR3 is made up of 19 amino acids. With 3 bases clipped from V and 0 bases from J, the junction kept 14 bases outside the gene matches. CDR3 in DNA: TGTGCCAGCAGTTTGTCGTTGCGGGGACTAACAAGCTCCTACAATGAGCAGTTCTTC. The encoded protein is CASSLSLRGLTSSYNEQFF.

This clonotype was observed a few times. The J gene is TRBJ2-1, the V gene TRBV7-9, with 7 bases that match TRBD2. V shed 5 bases, J shed 5 bases, and the junction held 9 bases outside the gene matches. The CDR3 has 15 amino acids. Per the germline V gene, CDR1 is SEHNR and CDR2 is FQNEAQ (reference sequence). The CDR3 DNA sequence: TGTGCCAGCAGCACTAGCGTGTTCCGCCACAATGAGCAGTTCTTC. Its translation: CASSTSVFRHNEQFF.